This TCR beta chain was sequenced for a study of T-cell reconstitution after alpha-beta-depleted transplantation in children. Broader study findings: From newly produced T cells came most of the T-cell counts and diversity one year after transplant. Reportedly, only several hundred clones from non-depleted graft cells drove alpha-beta T-cell counts at about two months. TCRbeta diversity was high at day 60 in some patients (a result of surviving recipient T cells and thymic progenitors).

TCRbeta library construction was performed incorporating unique molecular identifiers. From the PCR reads, TCRdb called clonotypes with MiXCR, one entry per CDR3 protein. Of about 540,000 distinct CDR3 sequences in the sample, more than 20% were seen once. A word on this clonotype: Its cognate antigen is unknown.

The sequenced sample was PBMCs, obtained before TCRalphabeta/CD19-depleted stem cell transplant. This sequence was found in a boy in the first two years of life with Wiskott-Aldrich syndrome, due to receive a stem cell transplant.

The CDR3 protein is CASGQRQGSYEQYF. The CDR3 DNA sequence: TGCGCCAGCGGCCAACGACAGGGAAGCTACGAGCAGTACTTC. V gene TRBV5-1 combines with J gene TRBJ2-7, with 7 bases identical to TRBD1. Germline V lookup: CDR1 SGHRS, CDR2 YFSETQ. CDR3 size: 14 residues. V lost 7 bases and J lost 3; bases outside the gene matches: 10.